Sequencing of this T cell receptor (beta chain) was carried out in a study of memory CD4+ T cells and cytomegalovirus serostatus. General study results and limits: The CMV-associated TCR signature appears largely within the CD4+ memory repertoire.

Data came from immunoSEQ multiplex PCR; TCRdb stores just in-frame clones and leaves some out. The sample has around 53,000 clones, around four fifths seen once; the top ten hold 2%. Single viable CD3+CD4+CD8-CD45RO+ cells were sorted as the memory CD4+ T cells. CD4+ T cells were isolated by positive magnetic selection. On this clone: Antigen unknown.

Trimming pared 5 bases from V and 7 bases from J, leaving 14 bases between. Germline V CDR1 and CDR2: SEHNR, FQNEAQ (reference sequence). This CDR3 contains 14 residues. This sequence originates from an adult in good health and CMV-seropositive. The sequencing input was memory CD4+ T cells from blood. The chain carries TRBV7-9 and TRBJ1-4; D gene unclear. For the CDR3, the DNA is TGTGCCAGCAGCCACAGTGGGAGGAGTGAAAAACTGTTTTTT. It encodes CASSHSGRSEKLFF.